This T cell receptor beta chain was sequenced during a study of T cell repertoires in cytomegalovirus infection. On the study more broadly: A matching HLA type, together with CMV infection, was signaled by public TCR beta signatures.

This clonotype was detected ten times or more. The antigen is unknown. Trimming left V 6 bases short and J 0 bases short, with 17 bases between. CDR3 length: 17 residues. Germline CDR1 MNHNS, CDR2 SASEGT. Whole-study findings and limits: HLA-C-restricted CMV-specific TCR beta clonotypes were dominant in the ex vivo response. People with CMV and the relevant HLA were identified by cumulative public TCR beta family frequency.

TCRdb analysed the reads with MiXCR anew, one entry per CDR3 protein. Of some 300,000 distinct CDR3 sequences in the sample, roughly a tenth were seen once. V is TRBV6-1 and J is TRBJ2-2, with D tentatively TRBD1 or TRBD2 (5 bases each). The sequence derives from a human donor in good health (CMV status not recorded). Some clones in this sample may be carry-over from other donors' samples. Sequencing was performed on PBMCs. CDR3 bases: TGTGCCAGCAGCGGTATGCTTGGGGGAGCGAACACCGGGGAGCTGTTTTTT. Translating gives CASSGMLGGANTGELFF.